These T cell receptor beta chains were read from a single sample in a study of molecular identifiers for immune sequencing clone quantification. MiXCR, run by TCRdb on the PCR reads, gives a single entry per CDR3 protein. The sample records about 630,000 distinct CDR3 sequences, 25% being singletons. Sequencing was performed on naive CD8+ T cells from blood, with Jurkat cell RNA spiked in. These receptors were obtained from a human donor in good health. Some libraries in this study had Jurkat cell RNA spiked in. CDR3s include the opening cysteine and the closing phenylalanine or tryptophan. Clone size is stated in some rows and not others, as once, few, many or a class when expanded.

j_call v_call cdr3_length clone_size cdr3_aa
TRBJ2-3 TRBV28 13 many CASSLFSGDTQYF
TRBJ2-5 TRBV16 15 few CASSQSRGSQETQYF
TRBJ2-3 TRBV12-3/TRBV12-4 13 many CASSLVRVDTQYF
TRBJ2-7 TRBV19 14 . CASSPTSVSYEQYF
TRBJ1-1 TRBV19 13 few CASEVAMNTEAFF
TRBJ2-1 TRBV30 14 . CAWTLSQPYNGQFF
TRBJ1-1 TRBV11-2 14 . CARSKDRGDTEAFF
TRBJ1-5 TRBV20-1 18 . CSARDVTGRTGLNQPQHF
TRBJ2-3 TRBV12-3/TRBV12-4 14 . CASSRGGRTDTQYF
TRBJ2-7 TRBV19 14 many CASSIGGAAYEQYF
TRBJ2-3 TRBV5-1 15 many CASSLAGQSTDTQYF
TRBJ2-3 TRBV12-3/TRBV12-4 14 many CASSSGQGWDTQYF
TRBJ2-1 TRBV29-1 18 . CSVEDPLNTGAFYNEQFF